The 21 T cell receptor beta chains presented below share a single source sample, sequenced in a study of blood T cell repertoires in COVID-19. Data came from immunoSEQ multiplex PCR; TCRdb stores just in-frame clones and leaves some out. The sample shows about 160,000 clones, approximately 79% of them seen only once. Material: peripheral blood. These receptors originate from a woman of 80 years or more with acute or convalescent COVID-19.

The chain joins TRBV11-2 to TRBJ2-2, with 7 bases lining up with TRBD1. This CDR3 contains 15 residues. Germline V CDR1 and CDR2: SGHAT, FQNNGV. V dropped 2 bases and J dropped 6; count of bases not matched to a gene: 6. The CDR3 coding sequence is TGTGCCAGCAGCTTAATCCCAGGGGGTCCCGGGGAGCTGTTTTTT. This codes for CASSLIPGGPGELFF.

The V call is TRBV14, the J call TRBJ2-3, with 10 bases that match TRBD1. Per germline, CDR1 SGHDN and CDR2 FVKESK. The J segment lost 9 bases and the V segment lost 2 bases, leaving 14 bases of the junction unmatched. The CDR3 extends over 17 amino acids. The CDR3 loop reads CASSQFPGGQGFGTQYF. In DNA, the CDR3 is TGTGCCAGCAGCCAATTCCCAGGGGGACAGGGGTTCGGAACGCAGTATTTT.

The gene calls are TRBV3-1 (or the pseudogene TRBV3-2) and TRBJ2-1, with 9 bases fitting TRBD2. CDR3 size: 15 residues. CDR1 and CDR2 from the germline V gene are LGHDT and YNNKEL (reference sequence). V was pared by 3 bases and J by 9 bases, with 9 bases of the junction left unmatched. The CDR3 DNA reads as TGTGCCAGCAGCCAGTTCGCGGGGGGGCTGGGTGAGCAGTTCTTC. It specifies CASSQFAGGLGEQFF.

The J gene is TRBJ2-7, the V gene TRBV3-1 (or the pseudogene TRBV3-2); maybe TRBD1 (6 bases). Trimming shortened V by 5 bases and J by 3 bases, and 14 bases separated the two germline ends. This CDR3 spans 14 amino acids. Germline values: CDR1 LGHDT, CDR2 YNNKEL (reference sequence). This CDR3 is CASSFGVQGYEQYF. The CDR3 DNA reads TGTGCCAGCAGCTTCGGGGTACAGGGCTACGAGCAGTACTTC.

A single count supports this clone. The V and J genes are TRBV11-2 and TRBJ1-3; no reliable D call. V lost 0 bases and J 0 bases, leaving 15 bases between the germline ends. Germline CDR1 SGHAT, CDR2 FQNNGV. The CDR3 spans 18 residues. The DNA for the CDR3 is TGTGCCAGCAGCTTAGATCAGACTGCGGTGTCCTCTGGAAACACCATATATTTT. It is translated as CASSLDQTAVSSGNTIYF.

J is TRBJ2-1 and V is TRBV4-3; D is undetermined. In germline, CDR1 is LGHNA, CDR2 YSLEER. Trimming took off 0 bases at V and 10 bases at J, with 16 bases between the two ends. The CDR3 extends over 15 amino acids. CDR3 loop: CASSQDIARTREQFF. As DNA, the CDR3 is TGCGCCAGCAGCCAAGATATCGCCCGTACCCGGGAGCAGTTCTTC.

J is TRBJ2-1 and V is TRBV7-9, with 12 bases aligning to TRBD2. The CDR3 has 16 residues. The trim removed 6 bases at V and 4 bases at J, leaving 7 bases unmatched. Germline lookup yields CDR1 SEHNR and CDR2 FQNEAQ (reference sequence). DNA for the CDR3: TGTGCCAGCAGTTATAGCGGACTAGCGGGGTACAATGAGCAGTTCTTC. It translates to CASSYSGLAGYNEQFF.

V is TRBV6-5 and J is TRBJ2-1; D perhaps matches TRBD2 (6 bases). The germline V gene encodes CDR1 MNHEY and CDR2 SVGAGI. V dropped 0 bases and J dropped 3 bases, with 12 bases sitting between them. The CDR3 loop spans 16 amino acids. This CDR3 reads CASSYSTGGLYNEQFF. The CDR3 region has the DNA TGTGCCAGCAGTTACTCGACCGGGGGACTCTACAATGAGCAGTTCTTC.

This chain joins TRBV19 and TRBJ2-5, with TRBD2 matching 9 bases. J lost 2 bases, V lost 2 bases, and 3 bases had no gene match. Germline values: CDR1 LNHDA, CDR2 SQIVND (reference sequence). The CDR3 runs 15 residues. CDR3 sequence: CASSILAGRQETQYF. The DNA for the CDR3 is TGTGCCAGTAGTATACTAGCGGGGCGACAAGAGACCCAGTACTTC.

Here the CDR3 reads CASSLLGEKLFF. As DNA, the CDR3 is TGTGCCAGCTCCCTACTCGGGGAAAAACTGTTTTTT. The V and J genes are TRBV12-3 or TRBV12-4 and TRBJ1-4; D is ambiguous. CDR3 size: 12 residues. With 8 bases removed from V and 8 bases from J, the gap between germline ends came to 12 bases.

The chain employs TRBV19 and TRBJ1-1; 7 nucleotides line up with TRBD1. V trimming: 4 bases; J trimming: 3 bases; junction bases outside the gene matches: 2. The CDR3 runs to 13 residues. Germline V lookup: CDR1 LNHDA, CDR2 SQIVND (reference sequence). As DNA, the CDR3 is TGTGCCAGTAGTACTACAGGGGACACTGAAGCTTTCTTT. This sequence encodes CASSTTGDTEAFF.

The chain carries TRBV6-6 and TRBJ1-4; D gene unclear. The CDR3 extends over 14 amino acids. Trimming took off 6 bases at V and 0 bases at J, with 8 bases between the two ends. Germline assignment: CDR1 MNHNY and CDR2 SVGAGI (reference sequence). The CDR3 nucleotides are TGTGCCAGCAGGCCTTCGGCAACTAATGAAAAACTGTTTTTT. Amino acids: CASRPSATNEKLFF.

J is TRBJ2-7 and V is TRBV7-8, with D possibly matching TRBD2 (7 bases). The V end lost 0 bases, the J end lost 4 bases, and 16 bases lay between the germline ends. Germline CDR1 and CDR2: SGHVS and FQNEAQ. The CDR3 length is 16 residues. CDR3 region: CASSLAHGGAGYEQYF. CDR3 nucleotide sequence: TGTGCCAGCAGCTTAGCGCATGGGGGGGCGGGGTACGAGCAGTACTTC.

The chain uses TRBV6-6 and TRBJ2-5, with 9 bases that match TRBD2. Trimming cost V 5 bases and J 1 base; bases outside gene matches: 8. The CDR3 has 16 amino acids. Per germline, CDR1 MNHNY and CDR2 SVGAGI (reference sequence). CDR3 in DNA: TGTGCCAGCAGTAAGACTAGCGGAGGGATCCAAGAGACCCAGTACTTC. Its translation is CASSKTSGGIQETQYF.

This rearrangement joins TRBV28 to TRBJ2-1; TRBD2 agrees at 9 bases. CDR1 is MDHEN, CDR2 SYDVKM, per germline. Trimming took 5 bases from V and 9 from J; bases not matched to a gene: 11. The CDR3 sequence is 15 residues long. CDR3 loop: CASSPLGREGSEQFF. The CDR3 DNA is TGTGCCAGCAGTCCCCTAGGGCGGGAGGGGAGTGAGCAGTTCTTC.

For the CDR3, the DNA is TGTGCCAGCAGCTTAGACGGGGGGACCACAGATACGCAGTATTTT. Amino acids: CASSLDGGTTDTQYF. The chain combines TRBV7-2 with TRBJ2-3, with 7 bases matching TRBD2. The CDR3 covers 15 residues. Trimming removed 1 base from V and 2 bases from J; junction bases left unmatched: 3. Per the germline V gene, CDR1 is SGHTA and CDR2 is FQGNSA. The complete variable domain, with remaining parts taken from reference TRBV7-2 and TRBJ2-3, reads GAGVSQSPSNKVTEKGKDVELRCDPISGHTALYWYRQSLGQGLEFLIYFQGNSAPDKSGLPSDRFSAERTGGSVSTLTIQRTQQEDSAVYLCASSLDGGTTDTQYFGPGTRLTVL.

The chain carries TRBV28 and TRBJ2-1; 16 bases line up with TRBD2. The CDR3 totals 18 residues. CDR1 and CDR2 from the germline V gene are MDHEN and SYDVKM. V lost 7 bases to trimming and J lost 0 bases; unmatched junction nucleotides: 6. The CDR3 DNA follows: TGTGCCAGCACCTGGGGACTAGCGGGAGGGAGCTCCTACAATGAGCAGTTCTTC. Its protein is CASTWGLAGGSSYNEQFF.

CDR3 loop: CASSPLGGDYGYTF. In nucleotides, the CDR3 is TGTGCCAGCTCACCACTCGGCGGGGACTATGGCTACACCTTC. V is TRBV18 and J is TRBJ1-2; no clear D. V was trimmed by 1 base and J by 3 bases, leaving 9 bases between them. Germline V CDR1 and CDR2: KGHSH, LQKENI. The CDR3 loop spans 14 amino acids.

The gene calls are TRBV7-3 and TRBJ2-1; TRBD1 matches 7 bases. There are 14 residues in the CDR3. Per the germline V gene, CDR1 is SGHTA and CDR2 is FQGTGA. V lost 5 bases to trimming and J lost 4 bases; unmatched junction nucleotides: 5. CDR3 amino acids: CASSPGTEYNEQFF. DNA of the CDR3: TGTGCCAGCAGCCCCGGGACAGAGTACAATGAGCAGTTCTTC.

The chain joins TRBV27 to TRBJ2-5, with D possibly matching TRBD1 (5 bases). V lost 3 bases to trimming and J lost 0 bases, with 5 bases between them. Germline V gene sequence: CDR1 MNHEY, CDR2 SMNVEV (reference sequence). The CDR3 loop spans 13 amino acids. CDR3 in DNA: TGTGCCAGCAGTTTCAGGGACCAAGAGACCCAGTACTTC. This gives the protein CASSFRDQETQYF.

This clone turned up a few times. The V and J genes are TRBV5-6 and TRBJ2-7; TRBD2 matches at 9 bases. CDR1 is SGHDT, CDR2 YYEEEE, per germline. CDR3 length: 15 residues. V lost 1 base to trimming and J lost 7 bases; unmatched junction nucleotides: 9. Written as DNA, the CDR3 is TGTGCCAGCAGCTTGTGGCCTAGCGGGAAGTCAGAGCAGTACTTC. The encoded protein is CASSLWPSGKSEQYF.